A selection of T cell receptor beta chains follows, all from one sample in a study of blood T cell repertoires in COVID-19. Sequencing was performed with immunoSEQ multiplex PCR; in TCRdb, only in-frame clones are kept and a portion is missing. The table includes about 150,000 clones, 87% detected once. Sequenced input: peripheral blood. These receptors were taken from a woman aged 45-65 years with active or convalescent COVID-19. Both conserved end residues are part of each CDR3. A D gene is named only where the DNA matches it firmly. Clone size is not always given. Where it is, it says once, few, many or a class for expanded clones.

>TRBV5-4|.|.|TRBJ2-7
TGTGCCAGCAGCTTCGGTCCGGACTTAAACACCTACGAGCAGTACTTC
CASSFGPDLNTYEQYF
>TRBV9|.|.|TRBJ1-6
TGTGCCAGCAGCGTAACGTCAGGGGAGAATTCACCCCTCCACTTT
CASSVTSGENSPLHF
>TRBV6-2/TRBV6-3|.|.|TRBJ1-1
TGTGCCAGCAGTTACGGAAGTAGCGCTTTCTTT
CASSYGSSAFF
>TRBV10-3|.|.|TRBJ1-4
TGTGCCATCAGTGTACACGAAGGGAGGCTCCATGAAAAACTGTTTTTT
CAISVHEGRLHEKLFF
>TRBV6-6|.|TRBD1|TRBJ1-5
TGTGCCAGCAGTTACCCAAGTACAGGGGTCAATCAGCCCCAGCATTTT
CASSYPSTGVNQPQHF
>TRBV15|.|TRBD1|TRBJ2-7
TGTGCCACCAGCAGAGGGGACAGATCCTACGAGCAGTACTTC
CATSRGDRSYEQYF
>TRBV11-1|once|.|TRBJ1-1
TGTGCCAGCAGCCGGAGCACTGAAGCTTTCTTT
CASSRSTEAFF
>TRBV7-8|.|.|TRBJ1-4
TGTGCCAGCAGCTTAGCGTCCTGGCCTAATGAAAAACTGTTTTTT
CASSLASWPNEKLFF
>TRBV24-1|.|.|TRBJ1-1
TGTGCCACCAGTGAGGAACCGAGAACAGCTATAAACACTGAAGCTTTCTTT
CATSEEPRTAINTEAFF
>TRBV5-1|.|TRBD1|TRBJ1-1
TGCGCCAGCAGCCCGATGGGACAGCGGAACACTGAAGCTTTCTTT
CASSPMGQRNTEAFF
>TRBV25-1|.|.|TRBJ1-5
TGTGCCAGCAGGCAGAGCGGGGGCAATCAGCCCCAGCATTTT
CASRQSGGNQPQHF
>TRBV7-2|.|.|TRBJ2-7
TGTGCCAGCAGCACACGACTTGTAATCTCCTACGAGCAGTACTTC
CASSTRLVISYEQYF
>TRBV7-2|once|TRBD1|TRBJ2-7
TGTGCCAGCAGCTTGCAGGGGGTATCCTACGAGCAGTACTTC
CASSLQGVSYEQYF
>TRBV6-2/TRBV6-3|.|TRBD2|TRBJ2-2
TGTGCCAGCAGCCCGGGACTAGCTTCCTCCCCGAACACCGGGGAGCTGTTTTTT
CASSPGLASSPNTGELFF
>TRBV2|.|TRBD2|TRBJ2-5
TGTGCCAGCAGTGAACGGCTAGCGGGGGGCGGCCAAGAGACCCAGTACTTC
CASSERLAGGGQETQYF
>TRBV19|.|.|TRBJ2-1
TGTGCCGTATCGCCAAGGAGGGGAGCCGACAATGAGCAGTTCTTC
CAVSPRRGADNEQFF